This passage covers 23 T cell receptor beta chains from one sample sequenced in a study of human T cells and chemical hapten exposure (dated by TCRdb to 2020 to 2023). Library creation used RACE. Sequenced on a NextSeq 500. Using fastp at Q25 and MiXCR, TCRdb reprocessed the public reads and kept productive beta chains. CDR3 protein duplicates are merged, each entry listing the most common genes and DNA. In all, the sample holds about 160,000 distinct CDR3 sequences, and 25% to 35% of those were seen once. The ten largest account for under 2.5% of the sample. The time point label corresponds to: patch test 3, about 24 weeks after DPC sensitization. The sample's treatment or condition label, in plain terms: therapeutic diphenylcyclopropenone sensitization with weekly scalp DPC. The sample consisted of whole blood, taken in connection with sensitization to the hapten diphenylcyclopropenone (DPC). The receptors stem from a woman aged 18-35 years with alopecia areata. Some clones in this sample may be carry-over from other donors' samples.

The sample holds a few counts of this clonotype. The V call is TRBV2, the J call TRBJ2-2; possibly TRBD2 for D (5 bases). V lost 9 bases and J 5 bases, leaving 16 bases between the germline ends. The CDR3 consists of 14 residues. CDR1 SNHLY and CDR2 FYNNEI come from the germline V gene. The CDR3 DNA is TGTGCCAGAGGAAGGCCAGGAGGAACCGGGGAGCTGTTTTTT. Its protein is CARGRPGGTGELFF. Based on the CDR3 plus reference TRBV2 and TRBJ2-2, the full variable domain is EPEVTQTPSHQVTQMGQEVILRCVPISNHLYFYWYRQILGQKVEFLVSFYNNEISEKSEIFDDQFSVERPDGSNFTLKIRSTKLEDSAMYFCARGRPGGTGELFFGEGSRLTVL.

The rearrangement joins TRBV7-2 to TRBJ2-1; D gene uncertain. This CDR3 contains 15 residues. V lost 11 bases and J 0 bases, leaving 17 bases between the germline ends. Per the germline V gene, CDR1 is SGHTA and CDR2 is FQGNSA. CDR3 coding DNA: TGTGCCCTAAGGTACAATTTGAGCTCCTACAATGAGCAGTTCTTC. As protein: CALRYNLSSYNEQFF.

The table lists this clonotype with a few counts. This chain joins TRBV7-2 and TRBJ2-1; no clear D gene. The germline V and J ends were trimmed by 5 bases and 12 bases, with 11 bases remaining between them. CDR1 SGHTA and CDR2 FQGNSA come from the germline V gene. The CDR3 length is 11 residues. CDR3 bases: TGTGCCAGCAGCCCCCTGGTCAGGCAGTTCTTC. It is translated as CASSPLVRQFF.

The V gene is TRBV4-3, the J gene TRBJ1-4; D is unclear. The CDR3 covers 16 residues. Germline V gene sequence: CDR1 LGHNA, CDR2 YSLEER. Trimming cost V 0 bases and J 8 bases, with 16 bases left between them. The DNA of the CDR3 is TGCGCCAGCAGCCAAGAAGAGGCGCCAGGTGGGGAAAAACTGTTTTTT. Translating gives CASSQEEAPGGEKLFF.

In this sample, this clonotype turned up a few times. The rearrangement uses TRBV6-2 or TRBV6-3 and TRBJ1-2, with D perhaps matching TRBD1 (6 bases). The CDR3 length is 13 residues. Germline-derived CDR1 and CDR2 are MNHEY and SVGEGT. V was trimmed by 0 bases and J by 4 bases, leaving 6 bases between them. CDR3 coding DNA: TGTGCCAGCAGTTACTCAGGGGGCTATGGCTACACCTTC. Translated: CASSYSGGYGYTF.

This clonotype turned up a few times. The V gene is TRBV29-1, the J gene TRBJ1-1; possibly TRBD1 for D (6 bases). The V end lost 4 bases, the J end lost 5 bases, and 14 bases lay between the germline ends. Germline V gene data show CDR1 as SQVTM and CDR2 as ANQGSEA. CDR3 size: 13 residues. CDR3 region: CSVGDNEGTEAFF. As DNA, the CDR3 is TGCAGCGTTGGGGACAATGAGGGAACTGAAGCTTTCTTT.

This clonotype was counted a few times. The chain links TRBV20-1 to TRBJ2-7, with D uncertain. In germline, CDR1 is DFQATT, CDR2 SNEGSKA (reference sequence). V lost 0 bases to trimming and J lost 1 base, with 10 bases between them. CDR3 size: 14 residues. Written as DNA, the CDR3 is TGCAGTGCTAGAGATTTAACGGTATCCTACGAGCAGTACTTC. Encoded protein: CSARDLTVSYEQYF.

This clonotype was seen only a few times. This rearrangement joins TRBV29-1 to TRBJ2-2; tentatively, D is TRBD1 (5 bases). The CDR3 runs to 13 residues. V lost 3 bases and J lost 2, with 7 bases in between. Germline assignment: CDR1 SQVTM and CDR2 ANQGSEA. DNA for the CDR3: TGCAGCGTTGAGCAGGGTAACACCGGGGAGCTGTTTTTT. Its protein is CSVEQGNTGELFF.

J is TRBJ2-7 and V is TRBV20-1; no definite D call. Between the trimmed V and J ends, which lost 6 bases and 3 bases, there was a span of 9 bases. In germline, CDR1 is DFQATT, CDR2 SNEGSKA (reference sequence). The CDR3 has 11 residues. The CDR3 nucleotides read TGCAGTGCAAATACTAACTACGAGCAGTACTTC. It encodes CSANTNYEQYF.

Ten or more counts support this clonotype. This rearrangement joins TRBV4-1 to TRBJ2-1; no clear D gene. Germline CDR1 reads MGHRA; CDR2 reads YSYEKL. The CDR3 is made up of 15 amino acids. V was shortened by 0 bases and J by 4 bases, with 10 bases between the two germline ends. The CDR3 spells CASSQDDARYNEQFF. CDR3 coding DNA: TGCGCCAGCAGCCAAGATGATGCGCGATACAATGAGCAGTTCTTC.

This rearrangement joins TRBV29-1 to TRBJ2-5; 7 bases map to TRBD1. The CDR3 is 15 residues long. The germline CDR1 and CDR2 sequences are SQVTM and ANQGSEA. V was clipped by 1 base and J by 4 bases; unmatched bases: 9. The CDR3 coding sequence is TGCAGCGTTGAAGTCATGCAGGGGGTCCCAGAGACCCAGTACTTC. Amino acid sequence: CSVEVMQGVPETQYF.

This clonotype was counted many times. This chain uses TRBV10-3 with TRBJ2-3; D is undetermined. The length of the CDR3 is 12 residues. V gave up 0 bases and J gave up 4 bases, with 2 bases separating them. In germline, CDR1 is ENHRY, CDR2 SYGVKD. The CDR3 region has the DNA TGTGCCATCAGTGAGTCGTCAGATACGCAGTATTTT. Translating it yields CAISESSDTQYF.

This clonotype was observed a handful of times. This chain connects TRBV6-5 to TRBJ1-6; D gene ambiguous. CDR1 MNHEY and CDR2 SVGAGI come from the germline V gene. The CDR3 sequence is 15 residues long. Trimming took off 2 bases at V and 2 bases at J, with 7 bases between the two ends. This CDR3 is CASSYSQPYNSPLHF. CDR3 DNA sequence: TGTGCCAGCAGTTACAGCCAGCCCTATAATTCACCCCTCCACTTT.

The chain combines TRBV4-3 with TRBJ1-4; TRBD1 matches 7 bases. The V and J ends lost 0 bases and 6 bases, in that order; junction bases with no gene match: 7. The CDR3 is 16 amino acids. Per germline, CDR1 LGHNA and CDR2 YSLEER. CDR3 residues: CASSQDGTDSDEKLFF. In DNA, the CDR3 is TGCGCCAGCAGCCAAGACGGGACAGATTCCGATGAAAAACTGTTTTTT.

This clonotype was seen a handful of times. The V gene is TRBV29-1, the J gene TRBJ1-2, with D perhaps matching TRBD1 (6 bases). The V gene lost 1 base and the J gene lost 7 bases, with 16 bases spanning the gap. The CDR3 loop spans 14 amino acids. CDR1 is SQVTM, CDR2 ANQGSEA, per germline. CDR3 region: CSVEGLRGRTGYTF. In nucleotides, the CDR3 is TGCAGCGTTGAAGGATTACGGGGGCGAACTGGCTACACCTTC.

The genes are TRBV7-6 and TRBJ2-3; 11 positions agree with TRBD2. This CDR3 has 19 residues. The germline gives CDR1 SGHVS, CDR2 FNYEAQ. Trimming took 1 base from V and 2 from J; bases not matched to a gene: 11. The CDR3 loop reads CASSLETPGTSGYTDTQYF. Written as DNA, the CDR3 is TGTGCCAGCAGCTTAGAAACCCCCGGGACTAGCGGTTACACAGATACGCAGTATTTT.

This clonotype was seen a handful of times. The chain recombines TRBV2 with TRBJ2-3; D is uncertain. Trimming left V 2 bases short and J 1 base short, with 10 bases between. Germline assignment: CDR1 SNHLY and CDR2 FYNNEI. CDR3 length equals 15 residues. The DNA of the CDR3 is TGTGCCAGCAGTGAAAGAGTTCGCGGCACAGATACGCAGTATTTT. Its translation is CASSERVRGTDTQYF.

This chain joins TRBV7-2 and TRBJ2-1; D call uncertain. The CDR3 is 10 amino acids. V gave up 8 bases and J gave up 5 bases, with 4 bases separating them. Germline assignment: CDR1 SGHTA and CDR2 FQGNSA. CDR3 loop: CASGDNEQFF. CDR3 DNA sequence: TGTGCCAGCGGGGACAATGAGCAGTTCTTC. The full variable domain, in which reference TRBV7-2 and TRBJ2-1 provide the parts outside the CDR3, is GAGVSQSPSNKVTEKGKDVELRCDPISGHTALYWYRQSLGQGLEFLIYFQGNSAPDKSGLPSDRFSAERTGGSVSTLTIQRTQQEDSAVYLCASGDNEQFFGPGTRLTVL.

The V and J genes are TRBV7-2 and TRBJ2-1; TRBD2 might be the D (6 bases). The V end lost 2 bases, the J end lost 0 bases, and 14 bases lay between the germline ends. The CDR3 length is 17 residues. CDR1 is SGHTA, CDR2 FQGNSA, per germline. CDR3 loop: CASSLSGALSSYNEQFF. The CDR3 DNA follows: TGTGCCAGCAGCTTATCGGGAGCGTTGAGCTCCTACAATGAGCAGTTCTTC.

The chain links TRBV6-1 to TRBJ2-1, with 7 positions matching TRBD2. CDR1 is MNHNS and CDR2 is SASEGT in the germline V gene. With 6 bases clipped from V and 4 bases from J, the junction kept 6 bases outside the gene matches. The CDR3 length is 14 residues. CDR3 in amino acids: CASRRTSGYNEQFF. DNA of the CDR3: TGTGCCAGCAGAAGGACTAGTGGGTACAATGAGCAGTTCTTC.

The chain recombines TRBV7-2 with TRBJ1-4; D perhaps matches TRBD1 (5 bases). Germline V gives CDR1 SGHTA, CDR2 FQGNSA. The CDR3 length is 14 residues. V lost 7 bases to trimming and J lost 10 bases, with 19 bases between them. This CDR3 reads CASTSRGGIGKLFF. CDR3 sequence (DNA): TGTGCCAGCACGTCACGGGGGGGGATTGGAAAACTGTTTTTT.

V gene TRBV4-3 combines with J gene TRBJ2-2; the match to TRBD2 covers 9 bases. This CDR3 contains 15 residues. Trimming removed 6 bases from V and 6 bases from J; junction bases left unmatched: 8. CDR1 LGHNA and CDR2 YSLEER come from the germline V gene. CDR3 residues: CASRLAGPPSGELFF. The CDR3 coding sequence is TGCGCCAGCAGGCTAGCGGGACCCCCCTCCGGGGAGCTGTTTTTT.

This clonotype occurred a few times. J is TRBJ2-5 and V is TRBV25-1; 9 bases match TRBD1. V dropped 8 bases and J dropped 7; count of bases not matched to a gene: 14. This CDR3 is 15 amino acids long. Germline values: CDR1 MGHDK, CDR2 SYGVNS. In nucleotides, the CDR3 is TGTGCCAGCGCGTTAGGGGACAGGGTATCCGGGACCCAGTACTTC. This sequence encodes CASALGDRVSGTQYF.